Listed below are T cell receptor beta chains from one sample, sequenced in a study of tumor-infiltrating lymphocytes in oesophageal squamous cell carcinoma. Each CDR3 protein is one row after TCRdb ran MiXCR on the PCR reads. The sample has fewer than 20,000 distinct CDR3 sequences; 30% to 45% are singletons. The sample was esophageal tumor tissue. The origin of the receptors is a male donor with esophageal squamous cell carcinoma. The conserved cysteine and the conserved F or W are not part of the CDR3 here.

J	V	CDR3
TRBJ1-3	TRBV7-2	ASSFRRQGARNTIY
TRBJ2-7	TRBV7-8	ASSLALGSGSYEQY
TRBJ1-4	TRBV6-6	ASSYSPPQGADEKLF
TRBJ2-5	TRBV7-3	ASSLTWDGAREQY
TRBJ1-6	TRBV7-2	ASSASLSSAEQH
TRBJ1-3	TRBV6-1	ASSLGQNSGNTIY
TRBJ2-2	TRBV11-2	ASSVIAGDYTGELF
TRBJ2-3	TRBV6-1	ASSPSQDTQY
-	TRBV7-9	ASSDWRAGNEQF
TRBJ2-5	TRBV24-1	ATSRGQETQY
TRBJ2-5	TRBV6-1	ASTGTGTQETQY
TRBJ1-5	TRBV7-2	ATRVGNQPQH
-	TRBV6-6	ASSRLGGEETQY
TRBJ1-1	TRBV5-1	ASTGGRANTEAF
-	TRBV27	ASRAWTSGTYEQY
TRBJ2-3	TRBV28	ASSLAGGPSTDTQY
TRBJ1-3	TRBV27	ASSLSGYTGNTIY
-	TRBV2	ASSPGLSNTEAF
-	TRBV7-3	ASSPPGGSQETQY
-	TRBV12-3/TRBV12-4	ASRRDRGFLETQY
TRBJ2-5	TRBV7-6	ASSPTTGSSSETQY
TRBJ1-1	TRBV5-1	ASSLGAVNTEAF
TRBJ1-1	TRBV2	ASSATGEEAF
TRBJ1-2	TRBV10-2	ASSERELYSYT
TRBJ1-2	TRBV7-6	ASSKDRFSGVGYT
-	TRBV18	ASSPPSGGETQY
TRBJ2-1	TRBV11-2	ASSLEAPGNSYNEQF
-	TRBV6-9	AIGQGIRRTYEQY
TRBJ2-2	TRBV5-1	ASSLGLAGATGELF
TRBJ2-1	TRBV11-2	ASSRRGSGGYNEQF
TRBJ2-2	TRBV6-1	ASRTGQGGTGELF
TRBJ2-1	TRBV3-1	ASSQDLAGGEQF
TRBJ2-3	TRBV7-3	ASSGSGSADTQY
-	TRBV7-2	ASRFSSGRPNNEQF
-	TRBV27	ASSLDRFPLEQY
TRBJ2-6	TRBV30	AWSPPGGPSGANVLT
TRBJ2-3	TRBV14	ASGQTAGGTDTQY
TRBJ2-7	TRBV6-8	ASFPPQGKGLYEQY
TRBJ2-7	TRBV7-2	ASSRTGGSSYEQY
TRBJ1-5	TRBV28	ASSPSTGSQPQH
TRBJ1-5	TRBV6-5	ASSYGTDQH
TRBJ2-1	TRBV7-3	ASSLTSDGTPYNEQF
TRBJ2-7	TRBV7-4	ASSSISGGTGINEQY